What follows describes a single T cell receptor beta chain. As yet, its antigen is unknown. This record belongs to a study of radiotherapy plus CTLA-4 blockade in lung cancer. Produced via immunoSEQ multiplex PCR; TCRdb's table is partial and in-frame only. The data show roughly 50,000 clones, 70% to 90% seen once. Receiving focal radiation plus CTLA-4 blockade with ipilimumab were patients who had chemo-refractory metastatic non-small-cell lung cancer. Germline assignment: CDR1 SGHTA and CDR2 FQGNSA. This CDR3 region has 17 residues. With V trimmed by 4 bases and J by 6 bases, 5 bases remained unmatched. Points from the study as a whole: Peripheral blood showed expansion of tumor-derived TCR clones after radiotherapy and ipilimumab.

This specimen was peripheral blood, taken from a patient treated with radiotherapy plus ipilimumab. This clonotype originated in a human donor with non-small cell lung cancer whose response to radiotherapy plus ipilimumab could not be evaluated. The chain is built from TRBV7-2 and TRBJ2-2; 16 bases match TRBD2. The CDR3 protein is CASSSLGTSGRAGELFF. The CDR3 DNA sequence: TGTGCCAGCAGCTCTCTCGGGACTAGCGGGAGGGCCGGGGAGCTGTTTTTT.